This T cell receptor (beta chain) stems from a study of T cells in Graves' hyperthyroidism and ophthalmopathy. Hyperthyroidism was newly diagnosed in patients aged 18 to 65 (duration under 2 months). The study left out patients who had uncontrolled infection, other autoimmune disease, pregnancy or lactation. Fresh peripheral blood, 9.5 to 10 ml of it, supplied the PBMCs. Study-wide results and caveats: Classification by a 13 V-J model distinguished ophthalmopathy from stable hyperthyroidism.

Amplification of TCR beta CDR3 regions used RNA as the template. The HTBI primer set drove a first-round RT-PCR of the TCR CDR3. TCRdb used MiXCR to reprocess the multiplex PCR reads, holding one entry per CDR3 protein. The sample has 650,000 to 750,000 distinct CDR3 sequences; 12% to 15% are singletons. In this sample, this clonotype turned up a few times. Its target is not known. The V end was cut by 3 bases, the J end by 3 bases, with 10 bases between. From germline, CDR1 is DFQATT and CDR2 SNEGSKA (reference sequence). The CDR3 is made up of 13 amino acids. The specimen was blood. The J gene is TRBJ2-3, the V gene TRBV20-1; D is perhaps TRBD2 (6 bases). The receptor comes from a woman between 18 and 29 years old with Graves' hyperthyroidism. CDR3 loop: CSARLAKTDTQYF. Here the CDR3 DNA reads TGCAGTGCTAGGCTAGCGAAGACAGATACGCAGTATTTT.